The rows below give T cell receptor beta chains drawn from one sample of a study of metastatic and nonmetastatic thyroid tumors. MiXCR re-clonotyped the PCR reads for TCRdb. The sample has about 39,000 clones; over 15% are singletons. Material for sequencing was tumor tissue. The origin of the receptors is a female donor with papillary thyroid cancer or a benign thyroid nodule (not recorded which). Some clones in this sample may be carry-over from other donors' samples. The CDR3 runs from the conserved cysteine through the conserved F or W. D genes are given only for firm matches. Size values are once, few and many counts, or a class for expanded clones, and some rows have none.

d_gene	abundance	v_gene	j_gene	CDR3aa	CDR3nt
TRBD1	NA	TRBV6-1	TRBJ2-7	CASSGGTVCRYEQYF	TGTGCCAGCAGTGGAGGGACAGTGTGTAGGTACGAGCAGTACTTC
NA	NA	TRBV19	TRBJ2-2	CASIGTQYTGELFF	TGTGCCAGTATCGGGACACAATACACCGGGGAGCTGTTTTTT
TRBD1	many	TRBV24-1	TRBJ2-1	CATRDRGIGEQFF	TGTGCCACCAGGGACAGGGGGATCGGTGAGCAGTTCTTC
TRBD1	few	TRBV19	TRBJ2-1	CASSISGGSYNEQFF	TGTGCCAGTAGTATATCAGGGGGCTCCTACAATGAGCAGTTCTTC
NA	many	TRBV10-3	TRBJ2-1	CAISGVGEQFF	TGTGCCATCAGCGGGGTAGGAGAGCAGTTCTTC
TRBD1	many	TRBV12-3/TRBV12-4	TRBJ1-4	CASTDRGVGEKLFF	TGTGCCAGCACCGACAGGGGAGTGGGGGAAAAACTGTTTTTT
NA	many	TRBV6-1	TRBJ2-2	CASSLLANTGELFF	TGTGCCAGCAGTCTCTTAGCGAACACCGGGGAGCTGTTTTTT
NA	few	TRBV6-1	TRBJ2-7	CASINTGVTYEQYF	TGTGCCAGCATCAACACGGGGGTTACCTATGAGCAGTACTTC
NA	NA	TRBV18	TRBJ1-1	CASSPRGGLTEAFF	TGTGCCAGCTCACCTAGGGGGGGCCTCACTGAAGCTTTCTTT
TRBD1	once	TRBV20-1	TRBJ1-2	CSARPTADRRSYGYTF	TGCAGTGCTAGACCCACCGCGGACAGGCGTTCCTATGGCTACACCTTC
TRBD1	many	TRBV5-1	TRBJ2-1	CASSLFGQGYNEQFF	TGCGCCAGCAGCCTCTTCGGACAGGGCTACAATGAGCAGTTCTTC
NA	few	TRBV27	TRBJ1-1	CASSFGSRAFF	TGTGCCAGCAGTTTCGGTTCTCGGGCTTTCTTT
NA	NA	TRBV7-9	TRBJ2-3	CSSSGGGVSDTQYF	TGTTCCAGCAGTGGTGGGGGAGTCTCAGATACGCAGTATTTT
NA	many	TRBV7-9	TRBJ1-4	CASSYGGGEKLFF	TGTGCCAGCAGCTACGGAGGGGGGGAAAAACTGTTTTTT
NA	few	TRBV6-1	TRBJ1-1	CASRRKWDVYTEAFF	TGTGCCAGCAGGCGGAAGTGGGATGTATACACTGAAGCTTTCTTT
TRBD2	many	TRBV30	TRBJ2-5	CAWGTRRETQYF	TGTGCCTGGGGGACTAGAAGGGAGACCCAGTACTTC
NA	medium-sized	TRBV12-3/TRBV12-4	TRBJ1-1	CASSFRGYEAFF	TGTGCCAGCAGTTTTCGGGGGTATGAAGCTTTCTTT
TRBD2	many	TRBV19	TRBJ2-3	CASSTPREREGGGTDTQYF	TGTGCCAGTAGTACCCCCCGTGAGCGGGAGGGCGGGGGCACAGATACGCAGTATTTT
TRBD2	many	TRBV28	TRBJ2-1	CASSFPLAGVTYNEQFF	TGTGCCAGCAGTTTCCCACTAGCGGGAGTCACCTACAATGAGCAGTTCTTC
NA	many	TRBV7-8	TRBJ2-7	CASSRFGNYEQYF	TGTGCCAGCAGCCGGTTCGGGAACTACGAGCAGTACTTC
TRBD2	NA	TRBV5-6	TRBJ2-5	CASSWGMGGGRQETQYF	TGTGCCAGCAGCTGGGGTATGGGCGGGGGGCGCCAAGAGACCCAGTACTTC
NA	few	TRBV10-2	TRBJ2-1	CASMAGDLLDEQFF	TGCGCCAGCATGGCAGGGGACCTTTTGGATGAGCAGTTCTTC
TRBD2	NA	TRBV5-1	TRBJ2-7	CASSRSLAGGPSEHYF	TGCGCCAGCAGCAGATCGCTAGCGGGAGGACCGAGTGAGCATTACTTC
NA	many	TRBV20-1	TRBJ1-6	CSARQGRDSPLHF	TGCAGTGCTCGTCAGGGGAGGGATTCACCCCTCCACTTT
NA	many	TRBV2	TRBJ2-3	CASSDGITDTQYF	TGTGCCAGCAGTGACGGGATCACAGATACGCAGTATTTT
NA	many	TRBV30	TRBJ2-5	CAWSPIGGVHETQYF	TGTGCCTGGAGTCCCATAGGGGGGGTCCACGAGACCCAGTACTTC
NA	NA	TRBV28	TRBJ1-2	CASIAGNGSYGYNF	TGTGCCAGCATCGCCGGAAATGGCTCTTATGGCTACAACTTC
NA	many	TRBV20-1	TRBJ1-6	CSASRNRDRPAPLHF	TGCAGTGCTAGTAGAAATAGGGACCGTCCCGCACCCCTCCACTTT
NA	many	TRBV11-3	TRBJ1-1	CASSLGGMGGTEAFF	TGTGCCAGCAGCTTAGGTGGGATGGGGGGAACTGAAGCTTTCTTT
NA	few	TRBV6-1	TRBJ2-7	CASVETRSSYEQYF	TGTGCCAGCGTGGAGACCCGGAGCTCCTACGAGCAGTACTTC
NA	many	TRBV30	TRBJ1-2	CAWSPRGTNGYTF	TGTGCCTGGAGTCCCAGGGGCACCAATGGCTACACCTTC
NA	many	TRBV18	TRBJ2-2	CASSTGTPNTGELFF	TGTGCCAGCTCCACCGGGACACCGAACACCGGGGAGCTGTTTTTT
TRBD1	few	TRBV3-1	TRBJ1-1	CASSQHGQGATEAFF	TGTGCCAGCAGCCAACACGGACAGGGGGCAACTGAAGCTTTCTTT
NA	NA	TRBV11-1	TRBJ2-3	CASSRTAAGSTDTQYF	TGTGCCAGCAGCCGCACGGCCGCTGGGAGCACAGATACGCAGTATTTT
NA	many	TRBV6-1	TRBJ1-2	CASSPAGLGGYTF	TGTGCCAGCAGCCCCGCGGGGCTTGGAGGCTACACCTTC
NA	NA	TRBV7-2	TRBJ2-7	CASSLVGGGYEQYF	TGTGCCAGCAGCTTAGTGGGTGGTGGGTACGAGCAGTACTTC
NA	few	TRBV27	TRBJ2-1	CASSPSIGSYNEQFF	TGTGCCAGCAGTCCATCGATTGGGTCCTACAATGAGCAGTTCTTC
NA	many	TRBV6-2/TRBV6-3	TRBJ1-1	CASSPGGNTEAFF	TGTGCCAGCAGCCCCGGGGGAAACACTGAAGCTTTCTTT
TRBD1	many	TRBV19	TRBJ1-5	CASSSFSQGDRQPQHF	TGTGCCAGTAGTTCGTTCTCGCAGGGGGATAGACAGCCCCAGCATTTT
TRBD1	many	TRBV14	TRBJ1-2	CASSQPGQGALGYTF	TGTGCCAGCAGCCAGCCGGGACAGGGGGCGCTAGGCTACACCTTC
TRBD1	many	TRBV7-2	TRBJ2-1	CASSSGQGLSYNEQFF	TGTGCCAGCAGCTCAGGACAGGGGCTTTCCTACAATGAGCAGTTCTTC
TRBD1	many	TRBV7-9	TRBJ2-1	CASSRDRVWDNEQFF	TGTGCCAGCAGCCGAGACAGGGTGTGGGACAATGAGCAGTTCTTC
TRBD1	many	TRBV18	TRBJ1-5	CASSPQGGNQPQHF	TGTGCCAGCTCACCGCAGGGGGGCAATCAGCCCCAGCATTTT
NA	many	TRBV24-1	TRBJ1-2	CATSSFDYGYTF	TGTGCCACCAGTTCCTTCGACTATGGCTACACCTTC
TRBD2	many	TRBV9	TRBJ2-5	CASSVGLAETQYF	TGTGCCAGCAGCGTAGGACTAGCTGAGACCCAGTACTTC
TRBD1	many	TRBV7-9	TRBJ2-5	CASSAGQGETQYF	TGTGCCAGCAGCGCTGGACAGGGAGAGACCCAGTACTTC
NA	many	TRBV7-6	TRBJ2-5	CASSFSWAGETQYF	TGTGCCAGCAGCTTTTCCTGGGCTGGGGAGACCCAGTACTTC
NA	NA	TRBV4-1	TRBJ2-2	CASSQGLSTGELFF	TGCGCCAGCAGCCAAGGGCTGAGCACCGGGGAGCTGTTTTTT
NA	many	TRBV18	TRBJ1-3	CASSPRTLARSGNTIYF	TGTGCCAGCTCACCTAGGACCCTCGCACGCTCTGGAAACACCATATATTTT
NA	many	TRBV6-2/TRBV6-3	TRBJ1-5	CASKDRSNQPQHF	TGTGCCAGCAAAGACAGGAGCAATCAGCCCCAGCATTTT
NA	many	TRBV30	TRBJ2-5	CAWSWRRETQYF	TGTGCCTGGAGCTGGCGTAGAGAGACCCAGTACTTC
TRBD2	few	TRBV20-1	TRBJ2-1	CSAKGLVSMAEQFF	TGCAGTGCCAAAGGACTAGTCTCGATGGCTGAGCAGTTCTTC
NA	many	TRBV9	TRBJ1-5	CASSVWGNQPQHF	TGTGCCAGCAGCGTTTGGGGGAATCAGCCCCAGCATTTT
NA	NA	TRBV3-1	TRBJ1-4	CASSPTGFANEKLFF	TGTGCCAGCAGCCCCACAGGGTTTGCTAATGAAAAACTGTTTTTT
NA	few	TRBV19	TRBJ1-1	CANNQGTGNTEAFF	TGTGCCAACAACCAGGGTACAGGGAACACTGAAGCTTTCTTT
NA	many	TRBV5-1	TRBJ1-2	CASSLAGSDGYTF	TGCGCCAGCAGCTTGGCAGGGTCGGATGGCTACACCTTC
NA	many	TRBV6-6	TRBJ2-2	CASSYFGTIGAEELFF	TGTGCCAGCAGTTACTTCGGGACAATTGGCGCGGAGGAGCTGTTTTTT
NA	many	TRBV5-1	TRBJ2-1	CASSSPGGWNEQFF	TGCGCCAGCAGCTCTCCAGGGGGGTGGAATGAGCAGTTCTTC
TRBD1	many	TRBV5-6	TRBJ2-7	CASNTWWTGIPEQYF	TGTGCCAGCAACACCTGGTGGACAGGGATTCCCGAGCAGTACTTC
NA	many	TRBV20-1	TRBJ2-3	CSAPLGHRKYF	TGCAGTGCCCCCTTGGGACATAGGAAGTATTTT